The 14 T cell receptor beta chains in this list originate from one sample, sequenced in a study of human CD8 memory T cell subsets. Designated as TPEX, the CCR7+ PD-1+ TIGIT+ early memory CD8+ T cells showed dysfunctional, exhausted-like traits. TCR beta libraries were made by UMI-labeled 5' RACE. TCRdb re-called the 5' RACE reads and shows each CDR3 protein once, DNA omitted. Its clone listing holds approximately 6,700 distinct CDR3 sequences. Specimen: CD8+ T cells from PBMCs. These receptors were obtained from a human donor in good health.

J is TRBJ2-3 and V is TRBV4-1; the TRBD2 assignment by TCRdb is unverifiable without DNA. This CDR3 has 18 residues. In germline, CDR1 is MGHRA, CDR2 YSYEKL. The CDR3 loop is CASSQLETSTLSTDTQYF.

This clonotype is medium-sized by frequency. This chain links TRBV12-3 or TRBV12-4 with TRBJ1-2. This CDR3 is built from 15 residues. The CDR3 spells CASRAAGGATYGYTF.

This sequence joins TRBV7-9 and TRBJ2-5; TCRdb gives TRBD2 as the D gene, but with no DNA this cannot be confirmed. The CDR3 length is 15 residues. The germline CDR1 and CDR2 sequences are SEHNR and FQNEAQ (reference sequence). The chain's CDR3 is CASSSTSGEMETQYF.

The chain uses TRBV7-3 and TRBJ2-1; no DNA is available, so the TRBD2 call from TCRdb remains unchecked. The CDR3 sequence is 16 residues long. Germline V gene lookup returns CDR1 SGHTA and CDR2 FQGTGA. CDR3: CASSLGAGDGWDEQFF.

This clonotype counts as medium-sized by frequency. The chain uses TRBV7-6 and TRBJ1-4; the D gene TCRdb calls, TRBD1, cannot be checked with no DNA. Germline V gene data show CDR1 as SGHVS and CDR2 as FNYEAQ. The CDR3 length is 14 residues. CDR3 region: CASSRGSTNEKLFF.

This chain connects TRBV7-2 to TRBJ2-7. CDR3 size: 13 residues. Per the germline V gene, CDR1 is SGHTA and CDR2 is FQGNSA. CDR3 protein: CASRATSSYEQYF.

This clonotype shows up as medium-sized (0.01 to 0.1%) by frequency. The genes are TRBV12-3 or TRBV12-4 and TRBJ2-3. The CDR3 is 12 amino acids. The CDR3 spells CASTDRTDTQYF.

Considering frequency, this clonotype is medium-sized. V usage is TRBV13 and J usage is TRBJ2-5; TCRdb selects TRBD1, and the lack of DNA leaves this call unchecked. The CDR3 is made up of 15 amino acids. Germline CDR1 is PRHDT and CDR2 is FYEKMQ (reference sequence). The CDR3 is CASSFGTGPFKAQYF.

The genes are TRBV29-1 and TRBJ1-1. Germline CDR1 SQVTM, CDR2 ANQGSEA. The CDR3 extends over 13 amino acids. CDR3 in amino acids: CSVELGSSTEAFF.

This clonotype registers medium-sized (0.01 to 0.1%) by frequency. The V and J genes are TRBV20-1 and TRBJ1-3. The CDR3 spans 15 residues. Germline CDR1 is DFQATT and CDR2 is SNEGSKA (reference sequence). The CDR3 loop is CSANYLSDSGDTIYF.

Its frequency marks this clonotype as medium-sized. This chain joins TRBV9 and TRBJ1-4; TCRdb lists TRBD1, though no DNA is available to test this call. Germline V gene sequence: CDR1 SGDLS, CDR2 YYNGEE. The CDR3 sequence is 14 residues long. CDR3 loop: CASSGTGDLGKLFF.

This chain uses TRBV7-9 with TRBJ2-5; TCRdb's assignment of TRBD1 cannot be checked, as there is no DNA. The CDR3 is made up of 13 amino acids. Germline loops: CDR1 SEHNR, CDR2 FQNEAQ (reference sequence). This CDR3 is CAYEGQLQETQYF.

This clonotype shows up as medium-sized (0.01 to 0.1%) by frequency. The gene calls are TRBV27 and TRBJ1-2; TCRdb calls TRBD1, which cannot be checked without DNA. The CDR3 runs to 13 residues. Germline V gene sequence: CDR1 MNHEY, CDR2 SMNVEV (reference sequence). The CDR3 region is CASGVQGEGSYTF.

The V and J genes are TRBV10-3 and TRBJ2-7; TCRdb designates TRBD1, a call that cannot be tested without DNA. Germline-derived CDR1 and CDR2 are ENHRY and SYGVKD. The length of the CDR3 is 14 residues. CDR3 sequence: CAISEQNRVYEQYF.